A selection of T cell receptor beta chains follows, all from one sample in a study of T cell responses to AZD1222 COVID-19 vaccine. Produced via immunoSEQ multiplex PCR; TCRdb's table is partial and in-frame only. The data contain around 99,000 clones, around nine tenths of them singletons. Here the sequenced sample was peripheral blood, taken on day 0 of AZD1222 vaccination. These receptor sequences come from an adult in good health. Both conserved end residues are part of each CDR3. The order of the fields is clone size, J gene, V gene, D gene, CDR3 protein, CDR3 DNA. The D gene is left open where the match is weak. Clone size is stated in some rows and not others, as once, few, many or a class when expanded.

NA	TRBJ2-7	TRBV4-3	NA	CASSQEGYEQYF	TGCGCCAGCAGCCAAGAAGGTTACGAGCAGTACTTC
NA	TRBJ1-4	TRBV5-1	NA	CASSLASGGNEKLFF	TGCGCCAGCAGCTTGGCTTCCGGGGGAAATGAAAAACTGTTTTTT
NA	TRBJ1-3	TRBV6-5	NA	CASTVGGSGNTIYF	TGTGCCAGCACAGTCGGGGGGTCGGGAAACACCATATATTTT
NA	TRBJ2-1	TRBV9	NA	CASSAGKGRTYNEQFF	TGTGCCAGCAGCGCGGGGAAGGGGAGGACCTACAATGAGCAGTTCTTC
once	TRBJ2-2	TRBV5-6	NA	CASSGRATLVFNTGELFF	TGTGCCAGCAGCGGCAGGGCCACACTGGTATTTAACACCGGGGAGCTGTTTTTT
NA	TRBJ2-1	TRBV11-3	NA	CASSATRGPYNEQFF	TGTGCCAGCAGCGCGACACGGGGCCCTTACAATGAGCAGTTCTTC
NA	TRBJ1-6	TRBV19	TRBD1	CASSQGAGTLHF	TGTGCCAGTAGTCAGGGGGCCGGGACCCTCCACTTT
once	TRBJ2-7	TRBV19	NA	CASGCVKYEQYF	TGTGCCAGTGGATGTGTCAAGTACGAGCAGTACTTC
NA	TRBJ2-7	TRBV7-8	NA	CASSLDGDEQYF	TGTGCCAGCAGCTTAGATGGGGACGAGCAGTACTTC
NA	TRBJ2-5	TRBV5-1	TRBD2	CATSNDGGKETQYF	TGCGCCACCAGCAACGACGGGGGGAAAGAGACCCAGTACTTC
NA	TRBJ1-5	TRBV12-3/TRBV12-4	NA	CASSQLSVPQHF	TGTGCCAGCAGTCAACTGAGCGTGCCCCAGCATTTT
NA	TRBJ1-1	TRBV9	NA	CASSGAGETEAFF	TGTGCCAGCAGCGGGGCAGGGGAAACTGAAGCTTTCTTT
NA	TRBJ2-7	TRBV9	NA	CASSVGRGLYEQYF	TGTGCCAGCAGCGTAGGAAGGGGCCTCTACGAGCAGTACTTC
NA	TRBJ2-5	TRBV5-1	NA	CASTLGSQRGETQYF	TGCGCCAGCACCCTAGGGTCCCAGAGAGGGGAGACCCAGTACTTC
NA	TRBJ1-2	TRBV3-1/TRBV3-2	NA	CASSQGGRGASGGYTF	TGTGCCAGCAGCCAAGGGGGGCGGGGAGCCTCCGGGGGCTACACCTTC
NA	TRBJ2-1	TRBV5-1	NA	CASSLSPGVSNEQFF	TGCGCCAGCAGCTTGAGCCCGGGAGTTTCCAATGAGCAGTTCTTC
NA	TRBJ2-2	TRBV29-1	NA	CSAGASGELFF	TGCAGCGCAGGGGCCTCCGGGGAGCTGTTTTTT
few	TRBJ1-4	TRBV6-5	TRBD1	CASSSDRGSEKLFF	TGTGCCAGCAGTTCGGACAGGGGGAGTGAAAAACTGTTTTTT
NA	TRBJ1-5	TRBV5-6	NA	CASSFGRVFQPQHF	TGTGCCAGCAGCTTCGGCAGGGTGTTCCAGCCCCAGCATTTT
NA	TRBJ1-5	TRBV24-1	NA	CATSDSKQPQHF	TGTGCCACCAGTGACTCCAAGCAGCCCCAGCATTTT
NA	TRBJ1-5	TRBV28	NA	CASRPRDRFSNQPQHF	TGTGCCAGCAGGCCCCGGGACCGCTTCAGCAATCAGCCCCAGCATTTT
NA	TRBJ1-2	TRBV5-1	TRBD1	CASSGGQNYGYTF	TGCGCCAGCAGCGGGGGACAGAACTATGGCTACACCTTC
NA	TRBJ1-3	TRBV7-8	NA	CASSPRWRGSGNTIYF	TGTGCCAGCAGCCCCAGGTGGAGGGGTTCAGGAAACACCATATATTTT
NA	TRBJ1-1	TRBV9	NA	CASSVGPSGEAFF	TGTGCCAGCAGCGTAGGCCCTAGTGGAGAAGCTTTCTTT
NA	TRBJ1-5	TRBV28	NA	CASLEGYKPQHF	TGTGCCAGCCTAGAGGGGTACAAGCCCCAGCATTTT
NA	TRBJ1-5	TRBV30	NA	CAWSVRVGSGNQPQHF	TGTGCCTGGAGTGTACGGGTGGGCAGTGGGAATCAGCCCCAGCATTTT
NA	TRBJ2-7	TRBV30	NA	CAWSVPGGTYEQYF	TGTGCCTGGAGTGTCCCCGGGGGCACCTACGAGCAGTACTTC
NA	TRBJ2-3	TRBV11-3	NA	CASRKVISTDTQYF	TGTGCCAGCAGGAAGGTCATAAGCACAGATACGCAGTATTTT
once	TRBJ1-5	TRBV12-5	NA	CASAPRGLDQPQHF	TGTGCTAGTGCTCCGAGAGGATTGGACCAGCCCCAGCATTTT
few	TRBJ2-1	TRBV13	NA	CASSPRGGAGDNEQFF	TGTGCCAGCAGCCCTAGGGGGGGCGCGGGAGATAATGAGCAGTTCTTC
NA	TRBJ2-1	TRBV7-6	NA	CASTPTPLWYEQFF	TGTGCCAGCACCCCTACCCCACTTTGGTATGAGCAGTTCTTC
NA	TRBJ2-1	TRBV27	TRBD2	CASSLRLAGVYNEQFF	TGTGCCAGCAGTTTAAGGCTAGCGGGGGTCTACAATGAGCAGTTCTTC
NA	TRBJ2-2	TRBV19	TRBD1	CASRDRRGTANTGELFF	TGTGCCAGTAGGGACAGGCGTGGCACCGCGAACACCGGGGAGCTGTTTTTT
once	TRBJ1-1	TRBV5-1	NA	CASSDGQTNTEAFF	TGCGCCAGCAGCGATGGACAAACCAACACTGAAGCTTTCTTT
NA	TRBJ1-2	TRBV7-3	TRBD1	CASSFKGAGGYTF	TGTGCCAGCAGCTTCAAGGGGGCTGGAGGCTACACCTTC
NA	TRBJ2-7	TRBV19	NA	CASSMGRGGYEQYF	TGTGCCAGTAGTATGGGCAGGGGTGGATACGAGCAGTACTTC
NA	TRBJ1-2	TRBV6-5	NA	CASSYSTGNQYGYTF	TGTGCCAGCAGTTACTCTACAGGGAATCAATATGGCTACACCTTC
NA	TRBJ1-1	TRBV5-5	TRBD1	CASTLVGGAGTEAFF	TGTGCCAGCACCCTGGTAGGGGGCGCGGGGACTGAAGCTTTCTTT
NA	TRBJ2-7	TRBV7-2	TRBD1	CASSLGGTGRYEQYF	TGTGCCAGCAGCTTAGGGGGGACAGGGCGGTACGAGCAGTACTTC
NA	TRBJ1-6	TRBV6-5	NA	CASTTWGNSPLHF	TGTGCCAGCACTACCTGGGGTAATTCACCCCTCCACTTT
NA	TRBJ1-1	TRBV9	NA	CASSALQGLPPFF	TGTGCCAGCAGCGCTTTACAGGGCTTACCACCTTTCTTT
NA	TRBJ2-1	TRBV6-1	TRBD2	CASSDSGSSGRDEQFF	TGTGCCAGCAGTGATAGCGGGAGTTCAGGGCGTGATGAGCAGTTCTTC
NA	TRBJ1-2	TRBV25-1	NA	CASSELINGYTF	TGTGCCAGCAGTGAATTAATTAATGGCTACACCTTC
NA	TRBJ1-6	TRBV14	NA	CASSRLISRISYNSPLHF	TGTGCCAGCAGCCGGTTAATCTCCCGGATCTCCTATAATTCACCCCTCCACTTT
NA	TRBJ2-7	TRBV6-2/TRBV6-3	NA	CASSRGFRSYF	TGTGCCAGCAGCCGAGGGTTTAGGTCGTACTTC
NA	TRBJ2-1	TRBV5-1	TRBD2	CASSSGTSGGLFYNEQFF	TGCGCCAGCAGCTCCGGGACTAGCGGGGGGTTATTTTACAATGAGCAGTTCTTC
NA	TRBJ1-2	TRBV5-1	NA	CASSLGGRLLYGYTF	TGCGCCAGCAGCTTGGGAGGTCGGCTGCTCTATGGCTACACCTTC
NA	TRBJ1-4	TRBV7-9	NA	CASSWGGEKLFF	TGTGCCAGCAGCTGGGGGGGTGAAAAACTGTTTTTT
NA	TRBJ1-1	TRBV27	NA	CASSFWVGGNRDTEAFF	TGTGCCAGCAGTTTTTGGGTCGGGGGCAATAGGGACACTGAAGCTTTCTTT
NA	TRBJ1-3	TRBV3-1/TRBV3-2	NA	CASSSKVSGSGNTIYF	TGTGCCAGCTCAAGCAAGGTCTCGGGCTCTGGAAACACCATATATTTT
NA	TRBJ2-7	TRBV28	NA	CASSRDNYEQYF	TGTGCCAGCAGTAGGGACAACTACGAGCAGTACTTC
NA	TRBJ1-1	TRBV7-9	NA	CASSGVNTEAFF	TGTGCCAGCAGCGGAGTGAACACTGAAGCTTTCTTT
NA	TRBJ2-2	TRBV2	TRBD2	CASSGTSVTGELFF	TGTGCCAGCAGCGGGACTAGCGTTACCGGGGAGCTGTTTTTT
NA	TRBJ1-1	TRBV30	NA	CAWEFGPTAPKAFF	TGTGCCTGGGAGTTCGGCCCGACAGCACCCAAAGCTTTCTTT
NA	TRBJ2-2	TRBV19	NA	CASRLPGANTGELFF	TGTGCCAGTAGGCTTCCAGGGGCGAACACCGGGGAGCTGTTTTTT